The 27 T cell receptor beta chains reported below all come from one sample, sequenced in a study of regulatory T cells in long-lasting Graves disease. The TCR beta library used iRepertoire HTBI primers with Arm-PCR amplification of CDR3. One entry per CDR3 protein, called by TCRdb with MiXCR from the multiplex PCR reads. The repertoire holds a few hundred thousand distinct CDR3 sequences, with roughly 17% as singletons. Time point described: newly diagnosed GD, antithyroid drugs for less than 3 months. The authors made the TCR library using RNA they extracted from PBMCs. These data also featured in a second study, about T cells in Graves' hyperthyroidism and ophthalmopathy.

This specimen consisted of peripheral blood mononuclear cells (PBMCs), obtained at new diagnosis, from a patient treated with antithyroid drugs. All receptors derive from a woman under 30 with Graves disease.

The sample holds many counts of this clonotype. V usage is TRBV6-2 or TRBV6-3 and J usage is TRBJ2-1; D perhaps matches TRBD2 (7 bases). This CDR3 has 15 amino acids. Trimming pared 9 bases from V and 6 bases from J, leaving 21 bases between. Germline CDR1 reads MNHEY; CDR2 reads SVGEGT. CDR3 in DNA: TGTGCCAGTGGCAATACGGGGGGCAGGGGCAATGAGCAGTTCTTC. It encodes CASGNTGGRGNEQFF.

The gene calls are TRBV27 and TRBJ1-4; possible D gene TRBD1, 6 bases. V was trimmed by 2 bases and J by 6 bases, leaving 10 bases between them. CDR1 is MNHEY and CDR2 is SMNVEV in the germline V gene (reference sequence). CDR3 length: 14 residues. The chain's CDR3 is CASSLAGADEKLFF. DNA for the CDR3: TGTGCCAGCAGTTTAGCGGGGGCGGATGAAAAACTGTTTTTT.

CDR3 in amino acids: CASSSLAGGAEQFF. As DNA, the CDR3 is TGTGCCAGCAGCTCTCTAGCGGGGGGGGCTGAGCAGTTCTTC. The chain combines TRBV7-3 with TRBJ2-1; 12 bases align to TRBD2. This CDR3 is built from 14 residues. Germline trimming cut 4 bases from V and 9 bases from J; bases unmatched to any gene: 4. Germline CDR1 reads SGHTA; CDR2 reads FQGTGA.

The chain is built from TRBV29-1 and TRBJ2-7, with D tentatively TRBD2 (5 bases). Trimming removed 8 bases at V and 3 bases at J, with 20 bases between. Germline-derived CDR1 and CDR2 are SQVTM and ANQGSEA. The CDR3 runs 14 residues. The CDR3 DNA is TGCAGCCCTCGCGGGTTAGAAGGTTTCTACGAGCAGTACTTC. Translating gives CSPRGLEGFYEQYF.

In regard to this clonotype: A far larger clone is just one base off, so this is likely a read error. This chain joins TRBV7-3 and TRBJ2-7; D gene unclear. The CDR3 is 12 residues long. Germline values: CDR1 SGHTA, CDR2 FQGTGA. The CDR3 reads CASSLGIYDQYF. The CDR3 bases are TGTGCCAGCAGCTTGGGGATCTACGACCAGTACTTC. The full variable domain, in which reference TRBV7-3 and TRBJ2-7 provide the parts outside the CDR3, is GAGVSQTPSNKVTEKGKYVELRCDPISGHTALYWYRQSLGQGPEFLIYFQGTGAADDSGLPNDRFFAVRPEGSVSTLKIQRTERGDSAVYLCASSLGIYDQYFGPGTRLTVT.

The V gene is TRBV5-6, the J gene TRBJ2-2; possibly TRBD1 or TRBD2 for D (6 bases each). The germline gives CDR1 SGHDT, CDR2 YYEEEE. This CDR3 contains 17 residues. V was cut by 5 bases and J by 6 bases, with 23 bases left in between. The CDR3: CASRTGQGGPRAGELFF. CDR3 in DNA: TGTGCCAGCAGGACGGGACAAGGGGGGCCTCGCGCCGGGGAGCTGTTTTTT.

This clonotype has ten or more counts. The chain combines TRBV12-3 or TRBV12-4 with TRBJ1-5; D is undetermined. The CDR3 totals 11 residues. V was trimmed by 6 bases and J by 11 bases, leaving 11 bases between them. CDR3 sequence: CASSMAVSQHF. DNA for the CDR3: TGTGCCAGCAGCATGGCCGTATCCCAGCATTTT.

V and J are TRBV20-1 and TRBJ1-2; 8 bases line up with TRBD1. Germline assignment: CDR1 DFQATT and CDR2 SNEGSKA (reference sequence). J gave up 8 bases and V 5 bases, and 7 bases lay outside the gene matches. The CDR3 is 12 amino acids. CDR3 in DNA: TGCAGTGCTGGCGGACAGGGATCCGGCTACACCTTC. It encodes CSAGGQGSGYTF.

This clonotype occurred many times. The genes are TRBV5-1 and TRBJ2-1, with TRBD2 matching 10 bases. The V gene end was trimmed by 4 bases and the J gene end by 4 bases; junction bases not matched to a gene: 5. In germline, CDR1 is SGHRS, CDR2 YFSETQ. The CDR3 consists of 15 residues. CDR3 sequence (DNA): TGCGCCAGCAGCCCAGCTAGCGGGAGATACAATGAGCAGTTCTTC. Translating it yields CASSPASGRYNEQFF. The full variable domain, rest sourced from reference TRBV5-1 and TRBJ2-1, is KAGVTQTPRYLIKTRGQQVTLSCSPISGHRSVSWYQQTPGQGLQFLFEYFSETQRNKGNFPGRFSGRQFSNSRSEMNVSTLELGDSALYLCASSPASGRYNEQFFGPGTRLTVL.

This clonotype appeared many times. The chain has TRBV5-1 and TRBJ2-3, with D unclear. V lost 4 bases, J lost 1 base, and 10 bases lay in between. The CDR3 is 14 residues long. CDR1 and CDR2 from the germline V gene are SGHRS and YFSETQ. CDR3 residues: CASSGTGRTDTQYF. In nucleotides, the CDR3 is TGCGCCAGCAGCGGCACCGGTCGCACAGATACGCAGTATTTT.

With respect to this clonotype: With a much larger clone just one base away, this may be a read error. The chain has TRBV20-1 and TRBJ2-3, with D unclear. Germline V gene sequence: CDR1 DFQATT, CDR2 SNEGSKA (reference sequence). The CDR3 length is 13 residues. For the CDR3, the DNA is TGCAGTGCCATACCGGGCGGCACAGATACGCAGTGTTTT. This encodes CSAIPGGTDTQCF.

In regard to this clonotype: The junction departs from the called germline gene at one end, perhaps through a read error. CDR3 sequence (DNA): TGTGACAGCACGCAGGGGGCGTACAATGAGCAGTTCTTC. It translates to CDSTQGAYNEQFF. The chain joins TRBV9 to TRBJ2-1; 8 bases are shared with TRBD1. This CDR3 spans 13 amino acids. Germline V CDR1 and CDR2: SGDLS, YYNGEE. The whole variable domain, remainder taken from reference TRBV9 and TRBJ2-1, is DSGVTQTPKHLITATGQRVTLRCSPRSGDLSVYWYQQSLDQGLQFLIQYYNGEERAKGNILERFSAQQFPDLHSELNLSSLELGDSALYFCDSTQGAYNEQFFGPGTRLTVL.

This clonotype was detected a few times. V and J are TRBV6-1 and TRBJ1-5; no clear D gene. The germline gives CDR1 MNHNS, CDR2 SASEGT. This CDR3 is 12 amino acids long. Trimming left V 5 bases short and J 9 bases short, with 11 bases between. The chain's CDR3 is CASSPSWGPQHF. The CDR3 nucleotides are TGTGCCAGCAGTCCCAGTTGGGGGCCCCAGCATTTT.

This clonotype was observed at least ten times. The chain uses TRBV20-1 and TRBJ2-7; D remains unclear. CDR1 and CDR2 (germline): DFQATT, SNEGSKA (reference sequence). The CDR3 spans 14 residues. The V end was cut by 4 bases, the J end by 6 bases, with 19 bases between. Here the CDR3 DNA reads TGCAGTGCTACCCAAATAAAGACGGCCCCCGAGCAGTACTTC. Encoded protein: CSATQIKTAPEQYF.

Comment on this clonotype: A much larger clone differs by one base, so this may be a read error. The chain carries TRBV7-9 and TRBJ2-1; D gene uncertain. CDR3 length: 11 residues. CDR1 is SEHNR and CDR2 is FQNEAQ in the germline V gene (reference sequence). This CDR3 reads CASSLKPGPLF. The CDR3 region has the DNA TGTGCCAGCAGCTTAAAACCCGGCCCGCTCTTC.

This clonotype was picked up many times. The CDR3 DNA sequence: TGCAGTGCCAACAAGCGGGAGTTGAACACAGATACGCAGTATTTT. As protein: CSANKRELNTDTQYF. The chain couples TRBV20-1 to TRBJ2-3, with 8 bases matching TRBD2. The CDR3 contains 15 residues. In germline, CDR1 is DFQATT, CDR2 SNEGSKA (reference sequence). V lost 6 bases and J lost 2; bases outside the gene matches: 10.

V is TRBV5-6 and J is TRBJ2-1, with 10 bases that match TRBD1. V was pared by 3 bases and J by 9 bases, with 15 bases of the junction left unmatched. From germline, CDR1 is SGHDT and CDR2 YYEEEE. The length of the CDR3 is 17 residues. The CDR3, as DNA: TGTGCCAGCAGCTCCCTCAACGGGGGACAGGGGTTGGGTGAGCAGTTCTTC. Translating it yields CASSSLNGGQGLGEQFF.

This clonotype has only a few counts. The V and J genes are TRBV2 and TRBJ1-6; tentatively, D is TRBD1 (5 bases). Deletions cut 2 bases from V and 5 bases from J, with 16 bases between. Germline V gene data show CDR1 as SNHLY and CDR2 as FYNNEI. This CDR3 is 17 amino acids long. The CDR3 loop reads CASSETPGPMDNSPLHF. DNA for the CDR3: TGTGCCAGCAGTGAAACCCCGGGACCTATGGATAATTCACCCCTCCACTTT.

The CDR3 DNA reads TGCAGCGTTAGGGACAGCCAAGAGACCCAGTACTTC. It translates to CSVRDSQETQYF. This rearrangement joins TRBV29-1 to TRBJ2-5; 7 bases are shared with TRBD1. Germline loops: CDR1 SQVTM, CDR2 ANQGSEA. The CDR3 runs 12 residues. J gave up 1 base and V 5 bases, and 1 base lay outside the gene matches.

This clonotype has at least ten counts. This chain connects TRBV7-6 to TRBJ2-1; unclear D gene. Between the trimmed V and J ends, which lost 5 bases and 0 bases, there was a span of 11 bases. Germline CDR1 is SGHVS and CDR2 is FNYEAQ. This CDR3 has 15 residues. The CDR3 DNA sequence: TGTGCCAGCAGCCGAGACCTCTACTCCTACAATGAGCAGTTCTTC. Translation gives CASSRDLYSYNEQFF.

This clonotype was counted ten times or more. The rearrangement links TRBV27 to TRBJ2-3, with a weak D call TRBD2 (9 bases). From germline, CDR1 is MNHEY and CDR2 SMNVEV (reference sequence). The V end was cut by 3 bases, the J end by 5 bases, with 21 bases between. The CDR3 has 17 amino acids. The CDR3 DNA reads TGTGCCAGCAGTTTCCAGGGGGCGGGGGGGCCCCGAGATACGCAGTATTTT. As protein: CASSFQGAGGPRDTQYF.

This clonotype was counted between two and nine times. The V call is TRBV6-2 or TRBV6-3, the J call TRBJ2-3; possibly TRBD1 or TRBD2 for D (5 bases each). The CDR3 runs to 16 residues. Per the germline V gene, CDR1 is MNHEY and CDR2 is SVGEGT. The V end was cut by 8 bases, the J end by 1 base, with 19 bases between. For the CDR3, the DNA is TGTGCCAGCTCCCACCCAAGGGGAGCGGGCACAGATACGCAGTATTTT. It is translated as CASSHPRGAGTDTQYF.

Turning to this clonotype: Compared with germline, one end of the junction differs, possibly owing to a read error. The genes are TRBV6-5 and TRBJ1-6; D ambiguous. The CDR3 sequence is 16 residues long. CDR1 MNHEY and CDR2 SVGAGI come from the germline V gene. For the CDR3, the DNA is TGTGCCAGCAGTTACTCACCTCTCCCCACTAATTCACCCCTCCCCTTT. Translated, it gives CASSYSPLPTNSPLPF.

This clonotype has a handful of counts. This may be a read error, as it is one base from a much larger clone. The V call is TRBV27, the J call TRBJ2-3; D not certain. The CDR3 is 12 amino acids. From germline, CDR1 is MNHEY and CDR2 SMNVEV (reference sequence). V gave up 6 bases and J gave up 2 bases, with 6 bases separating them. CDR3 sequence (DNA): TGTGCCAGCAGCCGATACACAGATACGCAGTATTTT. Protein sequence: CASSRYTDTQYF.

The CDR3 DNA reads as TGTGCCAGCAGCCAAGTAGGGCGGGGCTCCACAGATACGCAGTATTTT. Translating it yields CASSQVGRGSTDTQYF. The V and J genes are TRBV3-1 and TRBJ2-3; D may be TRBD2 (6 bases). The CDR3 loop spans 16 amino acids. Germline assignment: CDR1 LGHDT and CDR2 YNNKEL (reference sequence). V dropped 1 base and J dropped 2 bases, with 13 bases sitting between them.

This clonotype was counted many times. This rearrangement joins TRBV28 to TRBJ2-7; D is unclear. This CDR3 contains 11 residues. CDR1 is MDHEN and CDR2 is SYDVKM in the germline V gene. V was cut by 8 bases and J by 2 bases, with 7 bases left in between. The DNA for the CDR3 is TGTGCCAGCTCCATGGCCTACGAGCAGTACTTC. Translated, it gives CASSMAYEQYF. The full variable domain, its missing parts supplied by reference TRBV28 and TRBJ2-7, is DVKVTQSSRYLVKRTGEKVFLECVQDMDHENMFWYRQDPGLGLRLIYFSYDVKMKEKGDIPEGYSVSREKKERFSLILESASTNQTSMYLCASSMAYEQYFGPGTRLTVT.

This clonotype was found a few times. The chain has TRBV7-9 and TRBJ2-1, with D possibly being TRBD1 (8 bases). Germline V gene lookup returns CDR1 SEHNR and CDR2 FQNEAQ (reference sequence). This CDR3 has 15 residues. Between the trimmed V and J ends, which lost 6 bases and 7 bases, there was a span of 19 bases. The CDR3 spells CASRDLIQGGNEQFF. In DNA form, the CDR3 reads TGTGCCAGCAGAGACCTCATACAGGGGGGGAATGAGCAGTTCTTC. The full variable domain, completed using reference TRBV7-9 and TRBJ2-1, is DTGVSQNPRHKITKRGQNVTFRCDPISEHNRLYWYRQTLGQGPEFLTYFQNEAQLEKSRLLSDRFSAERPKGSFSTLEIQRTEQGDSAMYLCASRDLIQGGNEQFFGPGTRLTVL.